The 26 T cell receptor beta chains given below trace back to one sample, sequenced in a study of vaccination effects on CD4 cells after COVID-19. These receptors have no identified antigens. Within the ViraFEST assay, antigen-specific CD4+ T cells underwent expansion with viral peptide pools prior to sequencing. Following a roughly 11-day culture, CD4+ T cells were purified. Two-dose vaccination with either BNT162b2 or mRNA-1273 was given to the participants. The protocol was immunoSEQ multiplex PCR, while the TCRdb copy is restricted to in-frame clones and leaves out a portion. The sample has approximately 28,000 clones; roughly 81% are singletons. Here the sequenced sample was CD4+ T cells from PBMCs cultured with HCoV-229E spike peptides, taken after COVID-19 vaccination. The receptors shown here come from a human donor who received a COVID-19 vaccine.

The rearrangement uses TRBV5-4 and TRBJ2-7, with TRBD2 identical over 7 bases. The length of the CDR3 is 17 residues. The germline gives CDR1 SGHNT, CDR2 YYREEE (reference sequence). Unmatched junction bases numbered 12, after V lost 0 bases and J lost 3 bases. This chain's CDR3 is CASSLGGGASAFYEQYF. CDR3 DNA sequence: TGTGCCAGCAGCTTGGGGGGAGGGGCTAGCGCGTTCTACGAGCAGTACTTC.

J is TRBJ2-6 and V is TRBV5-6; unclear D gene. The CDR3 consists of 14 residues. Trimming took 5 bases from V and 2 from J, leaving 8 bases between them. CDR1 is SGHDT and CDR2 is YYEEEE in the germline V gene. The CDR3 loop reads CASSTWAGANVLTF. The CDR3 coding sequence is TGTGCCAGCAGTACCTGGGCTGGGGCCAACGTCCTGACTTTC.

V gene TRBV6-5 combines with J gene TRBJ1-2, with D uncertain. The CDR3 consists of 12 residues. The germline CDR1 and CDR2 sequences are MNHEY and SVGAGI. V lost 5 bases, J lost 4 bases, and 8 bases lay in between. CDR3 residues: CASSTPSYGYTF. The CDR3 coding sequence is TGTGCCAGCAGTACACCATCCTATGGCTACACCTTC.

J is TRBJ2-7 and V is TRBV15; 12 positions match TRBD2. The CDR3 covers 20 residues. J was trimmed by 0 bases and V by 3 bases; bases with no gene match: 15. CDR1 and CDR2 from the germline V gene are LNHNV and YYDKDF (reference sequence). This CDR3 reads CATSRVGGTSGSRSSYEQYF. As DNA, the CDR3 is TGTGCCACCAGCAGGGTCGGGGGGACTAGCGGGTCCCGGAGCTCCTACGAGCAGTACTTC.

This rearrangement joins TRBV2 to TRBJ2-1; D may match TRBD1 or TRBD2 (5 bases each). The CDR3 consists of 16 residues. The germline V and J ends were trimmed by 5 bases and 1 base, with 15 bases remaining between them. Germline lookup yields CDR1 SNHLY and CDR2 FYNNEI. The CDR3 loop reads CASSHNRDASYNEQFF. The CDR3 region has the DNA TGTGCCAGCAGTCATAACCGGGACGCTTCCTACAATGAGCAGTTCTTC.

V and J are TRBV5-1 and TRBJ1-2; 11 bases are a match to TRBD1. The germline V gene encodes CDR1 SGHRS and CDR2 YFSETQ. Trimming took 0 bases from V and 7 from J; bases not matched to a gene: 5. The CDR3 is 15 residues long. This CDR3 is CASSLDGQGARGYTF. DNA of the CDR3: TGCGCCAGCAGCTTGGATGGACAGGGGGCGCGTGGCTACACCTTC.

Only a few counts were recorded for this clone. The chain combines TRBV4-1 with TRBJ1-6; a possible D gene is TRBD1 (5 bases). Trimming removed 3 bases at V and 9 bases at J, with 21 bases between. Looked up from germline, CDR1 is MGHRA and CDR2 is YSYEKL. The CDR3 consists of 17 residues. In DNA form, the CDR3 reads TGCGCCAGCAGCCATTCAACTGGGGCCGAAATCAGTTCACCCCTCCACTTT. This gives the protein CASSHSTGAEISSPLHF.

This clone was found a few times. J is TRBJ2-1 and V is TRBV5-6; 12 nucleotides align to TRBD2. The CDR3 totals 17 residues. V was clipped by 3 bases and J by 0 bases; unmatched bases: 4. Germline V gene sequence: CDR1 SGHDT, CDR2 YYEEEE. CDR3 coding DNA: TGTGCCAGCAGCTGGGGACTAGCGGGCGGCTCCTACAATGAGCAGTTCTTC. Translation: CASSWGLAGGSYNEQFF.

V gene TRBV6-5 combines with J gene TRBJ1-6, with TRBD1 as a possible D gene (6 bases). V shed 6 bases and J shed 13 bases, with 19 bases lying between them. The CDR3 extends over 14 amino acids. Per germline, CDR1 MNHEY and CDR2 SVGAGI. Here the CDR3 DNA reads TGTGCCAGCAGCTTACAGGGCGTTCTGTTTCCCCTCCACTTT. It codes for CASSLQGVLFPLHF.

The chain carries TRBV24-1 and TRBJ2-3, with TRBD2 matching over 7 bases. This CDR3 is built from 16 residues. The germline CDR1 and CDR2 sequences are KGHDR and SFDVKD. The V segment lost 4 bases and the J segment 0 bases; nucleotides outside the gene matches: 6. The CDR3: CATSDRSGTSTDTQYF. In nucleotides, the CDR3 is TGTGCCACCAGTGACCGGAGCGGGACTAGCACAGATACGCAGTATTTT.

In nucleotides, the CDR3 is TGTGCCAGCAGCGTAGATAGGCTTCAGGATGGCTACACCTTC. It specifies CASSVDRLQDGYTF. This chain joins TRBV9 and TRBJ1-2; unclear D gene. This CDR3 spans 14 amino acids. V lost 0 bases to trimming and J lost 6 bases, with 12 bases between them. The germline gives CDR1 SGDLS, CDR2 YYNGEE.

The chain recombines TRBV18 with TRBJ2-5; D gene uncertain. The CDR3 has 14 amino acids. Trimming pared 3 bases from V and 2 bases from J, leaving 10 bases between. Germline-derived CDR1 and CDR2 are KGHSH and LQKENI. The CDR3 DNA reads TGTGCCAGCTCACCTGTCGGCAGACAAGAGACCCAGTACTTC. Its protein is CASSPVGRQETQYF.

This clone was counted only a few times. The chain combines TRBV5-6 with TRBJ2-2; the D is unclear. The CDR3 length is 15 residues. Per germline, CDR1 SGHDT and CDR2 YYEEEE. Trimming cost V 4 bases and J 0 bases, with 10 bases left between them. The CDR3 protein is CASSPLTTNTGELFF. In DNA form, the CDR3 reads TGTGCCAGCAGCCCGTTGACAACGAACACCGGGGAGCTGTTTTTT.

The chain joins TRBV5-1 to TRBJ2-1; 11 nucleotides line up with TRBD2. CDR1 SGHRS and CDR2 YFSETQ come from the germline V gene. J lost 6 bases, V lost 6 bases, and 5 bases had no gene match. The CDR3 consists of 14 residues. Here the CDR3 DNA reads TGCGCCAGCACCCCTAGCGGGGGGATCAATGAGCAGTTCTTC. This gives the protein CASTPSGGINEQFF.

V is TRBV2 and J is TRBJ2-1; 13 nucleotides agree with TRBD2. This CDR3 contains 18 residues. V shed 7 bases and J 0 bases; nucleotides not matched to a gene: 9. Germline V gene data show CDR1 as SNHLY and CDR2 as FYNNEI. CDR3 nucleotides: TGTGCCAGCACCCAGAGAACTAGCGGGAGGGCCTCCTACAATGAGCAGTTCTTC. This encodes CASTQRTSGRASYNEQFF.

The rearrangement links TRBV6-1 to TRBJ2-3, with D tentatively TRBD1 (6 bases). This CDR3 comprises 17 residues. Germline V gene data show CDR1 as MNHNS and CDR2 as SASEGT. Trimming left V 4 bases short and J 6 bases short, with 23 bases between. CDR3 in amino acids: CASSANRVNQGSDTQYF. The CDR3 DNA reads as TGTGCCAGCAGTGCAAACAGGGTAAATCAAGGTTCCGATACGCAGTATTTT.

The chain recombines TRBV7-6 with TRBJ2-4; D perhaps matches TRBD2 (7 bases). V shed 2 bases and J shed 1 base, with 12 bases lying between them. This CDR3 contains 16 residues. In germline, CDR1 is SGHVS, CDR2 FNYEAQ. In nucleotides, the CDR3 is TGTGCCAGCAGCTTATCGGGGGGCCAGGCCAAAAACATTCAGTACTTC. This gives the protein CASSLSGGQAKNIQYF.

V and J are TRBV4-1 and TRBJ1-5, with 9 bases aligning to TRBD1. V lost 2 bases, J lost 4 bases, and 3 bases stayed unmatched. The CDR3 covers 15 residues. Looked up from germline, CDR1 is MGHRA and CDR2 is YSYEKL. The CDR3 nucleotides are TGCGCCAGCAGCCAAACAGGGGGCTGGAATCAGCCCCAGCATTTT. This codes for CASSQTGGWNQPQHF.

In this sample, this clone turned up once. V is TRBV27 and J is TRBJ1-2, with 7 positions matching TRBD1. The CDR3 runs 16 residues. Germline trimming cut 6 bases from V and 7 bases from J; bases unmatched to any gene: 17. CDR1 and CDR2 (germline): MNHEY, SMNVEV (reference sequence). The CDR3 spells CASSSPSRQGRAGYTF. The CDR3 coding sequence is TGTGCCAGCAGCTCCCCCTCCAGACAGGGAAGGGCTGGCTACACCTTC.

The chain links TRBV29-1 to TRBJ2-5, with D maybe TRBD2 (6 bases). This CDR3 comprises 13 residues. V was trimmed by 3 bases and J by 5 bases, leaving 13 bases between them. Germline CDR1 SQVTM, CDR2 ANQGSEA. CDR3 region: CSVDAREAETQYF. Here the CDR3 DNA reads TGCAGCGTTGACGCCAGGGAGGCGGAGACCCAGTACTTC.

The chain is built from TRBV11-1 and TRBJ1-2; D is uncertain. V shed 8 bases and J shed 2 bases, with 15 bases lying between them. The CDR3 length is 14 residues. Germline CDR1 is SGHAT and CDR2 is FQDESV (reference sequence). CDR3 residues: CASSRSGMNYGYTF. In DNA, the CDR3 is TGTGCCAGCTCCCGCTCGGGCATGAACTATGGCTACACCTTC.

This chain connects TRBV19 to TRBJ2-7, with 7 bases that match TRBD1. Trimming removed 5 bases from V and 0 bases from J; junction bases left unmatched: 7. This CDR3 has 15 amino acids. The germline V gene encodes CDR1 LNHDA and CDR2 SQIVND (reference sequence). CDR3 coding DNA: TGTGCCAGTAGTGAGGGGGCTCTTACCTCCTACGAGCAGTACTTC. Translation: CASSEGALTSYEQYF.

The chain couples TRBV19 to TRBJ1-5; 8 nucleotides line up with TRBD1. Germline V gene lookup returns CDR1 LNHDA and CDR2 SQIVND (reference sequence). The CDR3 covers 13 residues. Trimming removed 7 bases from V and 5 bases from J; junction bases left unmatched: 4. This chain's CDR3 is CASNKDRDQPQHF. The CDR3, as DNA: TGTGCCAGTAACAAGGACAGGGATCAGCCCCAGCATTTT.

The rearrangement joins TRBV3-1 (or the pseudogene TRBV3-2) to TRBJ2-7; D is perhaps TRBD2 (7 bases). CDR1 and CDR2 (germline): LGHDT, YNNKEL (reference sequence). The length of the CDR3 is 14 residues. Trimming left V 2 bases short and J 3 bases short, with 11 bases between. CDR3 residues: CASSQRGDNYEQYF. The CDR3 nucleotides are TGTGCCAGCAGCCAACGGGGGGACAACTACGAGCAGTACTTC.

The genes are TRBV6-6 and TRBJ2-7; no reliable D call. V was clipped by 6 bases and J by 4 bases, with 19 bases between them. The germline CDR1 and CDR2 sequences are MNHNY and SVGAGI (reference sequence). This CDR3 has 15 residues. DNA of the CDR3: TGTGCCAGCAGCCCAACTCATGGGGTTGCGTACGAGCAGTACTTC. Translation gives CASSPTHGVAYEQYF.

The sample holds one count of this clone. V usage is TRBV10-1 and J usage is TRBJ2-1; possible D gene TRBD2, 6 bases. Trimming shortened V by 8 bases and J by 10 bases, and 18 bases separated the two germline ends. Germline V gene sequence: CDR1 WNHNN, CDR2 SYGVQD (reference sequence). The CDR3 runs to 13 residues. In DNA form, the CDR3 reads TGCGCCAGCGGGGGACTGCTTTCTAGGGAGCAGTTCTTC. Its protein is CASGGLLSREQFF.